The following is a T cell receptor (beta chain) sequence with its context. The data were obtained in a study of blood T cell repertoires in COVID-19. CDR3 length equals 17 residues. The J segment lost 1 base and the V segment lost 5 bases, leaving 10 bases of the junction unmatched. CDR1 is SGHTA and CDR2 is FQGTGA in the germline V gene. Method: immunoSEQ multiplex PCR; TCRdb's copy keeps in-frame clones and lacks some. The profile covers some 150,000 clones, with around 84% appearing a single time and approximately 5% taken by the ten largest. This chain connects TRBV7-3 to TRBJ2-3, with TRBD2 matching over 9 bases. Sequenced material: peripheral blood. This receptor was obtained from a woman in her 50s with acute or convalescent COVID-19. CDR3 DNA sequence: TGTGCCAGCAGCACGACCCTGGGCGGGGGGGGCACAGATACGCAGTATTTT. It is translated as CASSTTLGGGGTDTQYF.